The clone carrying this T cell receptor beta chain was recorded many times. Its target is unknown. This sample was taken from a study of T cell repertoires in cytomegalovirus infection. Study-level information: As its CMV epitopes, the study selected recently identified HLA-C-restricted and well-studied HLA-B-restricted targets.

Germline V lookup: CDR1 SEHNR, CDR2 FQNEAQ (reference sequence). V lost 4 bases, J lost 4 bases, and 11 bases lay in between. There are 13 residues in the CDR3. Each CDR3 protein gets one entry after TCRdb re-called the reads with MiXCR. The sample lists about 920,000 distinct CDR3 sequences, roughly 30% occurring once. Source: cultured CD8+ T cells from PBMCs, taken from culture after CMV antigen stimulation. This chain connects TRBV7-9 to TRBJ2-7; a weak D match, TRBD1 (6 bases). This receptor was identified in a human donor in good health (CMV status not recorded). Some clones in this sample may be carry-over from other donors' samples. CDR3 DNA sequence: TGTGCCAGCAGCTCCCGAACAGGGTACGAGCAGTACTTC. Translating it yields CASSSRTGYEQYF.